One and the same sample provided the 13 T cell receptor beta chains below, sequenced in a study of T cells in women clearing cervical HPV infection. Repertoires were generated with immunoSEQ multiplex PCR, while TCRdb's copy carries only in-frame clones and drops some. This sample's table has roughly 40,000 clones. Input material: blood buffy coat. The receptor source for this set is a woman between 18 and 69 years old with a cervical HPV16 infection that either progressed to CIN3+ or cleared (not recorded which).

A word on this clone: The CDR3 is cut off 3 residues early in the read; its end comes from the germline J gene. This sequence joins TRBV20-1 and TRBJ2-2; D is possibly TRBD2 (5 bases). This CDR3 spans 13 amino acids. Per the germline V gene, CDR1 is DFQATT and CDR2 is SNEGSKA (reference sequence). The CDR3 loop reads CSARGVDIGKLFF. The part of the CDR3 DNA that was read is TGCAGTGCTCGGGGAGTTGACATCGGAAAG.

Points on this clone: The read terminates 3 residues before the CDR3 end, so the remaining end is supplied by the germline J gene. This sequence joins TRBV5-6 and TRBJ1-5; D not resolved. Deletions cut 1 base from V and 4 bases from J, with 9 bases between. This CDR3 has 14 residues. CDR1 SGHDT and CDR2 YYEEEE come from the germline V gene. CDR3: CASSLKADNQPQHF. The DNA read from the CDR3 is TGTGCCAGCAGCTTGAAGGCGGATAATCAGCCC.

To note about this clone: The read finishes 3 residues shy of the CDR3 end, and the germline J gene is used to complete it. This same CDR3 is encoded by further DNA sequences in the sample. The V gene is TRBV7-2, the J gene TRBJ2-1; TRBD2 agrees at 12 bases. Trimming at V came to 5 bases and at J to 7 bases, leaving 6 bases not matched to a gene. This CDR3 comprises 15 residues. The germline CDR1 and CDR2 sequences are SGHTA and FQGNSA. The CDR3 protein is CASSRRTSGTNEQFF. The DNA read from the CDR3 is TGTGCCAGCAGCCGGCGGACTAGCGGGACGAATGAG.

A note on this clone: The read gets to within 3 residues of the CDR3 end, and the germline J gene fills in the rest. The chain uses TRBV5-1 and TRBJ1-4; D is possibly TRBD1 (5 bases). The CDR3 length is 17 residues. Per germline, CDR1 SGHRS and CDR2 YFSETQ. The CDR3: CASSPGGGPSGANVLFF. The sequenced part of the CDR3 DNA is TGCGCCAGCAGTCCCGGCGGTGGGCCCTCTGGGGCCAACGTA.

As for this clone: With the read ending 3 residues before the CDR3 end, the germline J gene is used to fill in that end. The chain combines TRBV7-2 with TRBJ2-3, with TRBD1 matching over 8 bases. Looked up from germline, CDR1 is SGHTA and CDR2 is FQGNSA. CDR3 length: 13 residues. The sequenced CDR3 bases are TGTGCCAGCAGCGGGGGACAGGTGGAGACG. It is translated as CASSGGQVET. The CDR3, in full, reads CASSGGQVETQYF.

Regarding this clone: Read sequence stops 3 residues before the CDR3 end, and the germline J gene provides the missing end. V is TRBV6-2 or TRBV6-3 and J is TRBJ2-3, with 7 bases aligning to TRBD2. This CDR3 region has 15 residues. Per germline, CDR1 MNHEY and CDR2 SVGEGT. The sequenced part of the CDR3 DNA is TGTGCCAGCAGCGATACGGGACTACCCCAGGAGACG. This sequence encodes CASSDTGLPQET. The CDR3 reads in full as CASSDTGLPQETQYF.

Partial CDR3 DNA: TGCGCCAGCAGCTTGGGACAGGGCCCACAGAATTCACCG. This translates into CASSLGQGPQNSP. Given in full, the CDR3 is CASSLGQGPQNSPLFF. The chain joins TRBV5-1 to TRBJ2-2; TRBD1 matches at 7 bases. The read finishes 3 residues shy of the CDR3 end, and the germline J gene is used to complete it. Germline lookup yields CDR1 SGHRS and CDR2 YFSETQ. The CDR3 sequence is 16 residues long.

Incomplete CDR3 DNA: TGTGCCAGCCATAGGACTTTTGGGGGCAATCAGCCC. This encodes CASHRTFGGNQP. In full, the CDR3 reads CASHRTFGGNQPQHF. This rearrangement joins TRBV28 to TRBJ1-5; D ambiguous. The read falls 3 residues short of the CDR3 end, and the missing part is taken from the germline J gene. Germline CDR1 is MDHEN and CDR2 is SYDVKM. The CDR3 length is 15 residues. Trimming stripped 8 bases from V and 2 bases from J, with 16 bases between.

A word on this clone: The read terminates 3 residues ahead of where the CDR3 ends, so the germline J gene completes it. The chain joins TRBV30 to TRBJ2-3; D gene ambiguous. This CDR3 has 14 residues. Germline CDR1 GTSNPN, CDR2 SVGIG (reference sequence). The covered CDR3 bases are TGTGCCTGGAGTGTGGCAGGTCTCAATCAGCCG. Amino acids: CAWSVAGLNQP. In full, the CDR3 reads CAWSVAGLNQPQYF.

Regarding this clone: The sequenced fragment ends 3 residues before the CDR3 boundary, so the rest is inferred from the germline J gene. The chain links TRBV2 to TRBJ2-7; D is uncertain. Trimming pared 0 bases from V and 6 bases from J, leaving 12 bases between. Germline CDR1 reads SNHLY; CDR2 reads FYNNEI. The CDR3 consists of 14 residues. The sequenced part of the CDR3 DNA is TGTGCCAGCAGTGAAGCCTCTAGTACGCCCGAG. Its translation: CASSEASSTPE. The complete CDR3 reads CASSEASSTPEQYF.

As for this clone: The CDR3 goes on 3 residues after the read ends, and that part is filled in from the germline J gene. The chain employs TRBV2 and TRBJ1-2; D is perhaps TRBD1 (6 bases). V lost 4 bases to trimming and J lost 3 bases, with 9 bases between them. The V gene's germline CDR1 is SNHLY and CDR2 FYNNEI. There are 13 residues in the CDR3. The sequenced part of the CDR3 DNA is TGTGCCAGCAGTGCACAGGGCGACTATGGC. It codes for CASSAQGDYG. In full, the CDR3 reads CASSAQGDYGYTF.

As concerns this clone: The read halts 3 residues ahead of the CDR3 end, with the missing end drawn from the germline J gene. This chain links TRBV30 with TRBJ2-7; D remains unclear. The V gene lost 3 bases and the J gene lost 1 base, with 10 bases spanning the gap. This CDR3 has 13 amino acids. From germline, CDR1 is GTSNPN and CDR2 SVGIG (reference sequence). The CDR3 bases that were read are TGTGCCTGGAGCCCGGGTTTTTCCTACGAG. Translated, it gives CAWSPGFSYE. The entire CDR3 protein is CAWSPGFSYEQYF. The full variable domain, its missing parts supplied by reference TRBV30 and TRBJ2-7, is SQTIHQWPATLVQPVGSPLSLECTVEGTSNPNLYWYRQAAGRGLQLLFYSVGIGQISSEVPQNLSASRPQDRQFILSSKKLLLSDSGFYLCAWSPGFSYEQYFGPGTRLTVT.

Note on this clone: The read terminates 3 residues ahead of where the CDR3 ends, so the germline J gene completes it. The chain has TRBV20-1 and TRBJ2-1; 11 nucleotides line up with TRBD2. Germline V gives CDR1 DFQATT, CDR2 SNEGSKA (reference sequence). This CDR3 region has 14 residues. J gave up 7 bases and V 1 base, and 3 bases lay outside the gene matches. CDR3 DNA, as far as it was read: TGCAGTGCTAGAGTAGCGGGGGGGAGGAATGAG. Amino acid sequence: CSARVAGGRNE. The whole CDR3 sequence reads CSARVAGGRNEQFF.